These 14 T cell receptor beta chains originate from one sample sequenced in a study of OX40 agonist ivuxolimab in advanced cancers. Assay used: immunoSEQ multiplex PCR; TCRdb lists only in-frame clones, some missing. The repertoire includes about 73,000 clones, 86% of them detected once, and around 0.7% sits in the top ten. The material sequenced was CD4+ or CD8+ T cells sorted from blood, taken in a trial of the OX40 agonist ivuxolimab. The receptors here all came from an adult with an advanced solid tumor such as melanoma, head and neck, liver or kidney cancer.

The chain combines TRBV7-9 with TRBJ1-2; D unresolved. Germline V gene sequence: CDR1 SEHNR, CDR2 FQNEAQ (reference sequence). This CDR3 spans 14 amino acids. V lost 1 base to trimming and J lost 4 bases, with 10 bases between them. The CDR3 DNA sequence: TGTGCCAGCAGCTTAGTCGGGGAAGGCTATGGCTACACCTTC. This encodes CASSLVGEGYGYTF.

This sequence joins TRBV7-8 and TRBJ1-3; the D gene is possibly TRBD1 (5 bases). Trimming left V 5 bases short and J 0 bases short, with 17 bases between. The CDR3 has 17 residues. Germline CDR1 reads SGHVS; CDR2 reads FQNEAQ. CDR3 in amino acids: CASSHFRVADSGNTIYF. CDR3 sequence (DNA): TGTGCCAGCAGCCACTTCAGGGTGGCGGACTCTGGAAACACCATATATTTT.

The chain joins TRBV7-9 to TRBJ2-5; weak D call: TRBD1 (6 bases). The V end lost 11 bases, the J end lost 8 bases, and 9 bases lay between the germline ends. The CDR3 is 9 residues long. In germline, CDR1 is SEHNR, CDR2 FQNEAQ (reference sequence). CDR3 sequence: CAVQGTQYF. The CDR3 region has the DNA TGTGCCGTACAGGGTACCCAGTACTTC.

This chain uses TRBV15 with TRBJ1-3; no definite D call. The germline CDR1 and CDR2 sequences are LNHNV and YYDKDF (reference sequence). V gave up 1 base and J gave up 0 bases, with 4 bases separating them. This CDR3 region has 14 residues. The CDR3 nucleotides are TGTGCCACCAGCAGAGGGAACTCTGGAAACACCATATATTTT. Amino acids: CATSRGNSGNTIYF.

The rearrangement links TRBV18 to TRBJ2-7; 9 positions agree with TRBD2. Germline V gene lookup returns CDR1 KGHSH and CDR2 LQKENI. This CDR3 contains 13 residues. The V gene end was trimmed by 8 bases and the J gene end by 4 bases; junction bases not matched to a gene: 6. CDR3 nucleotides: TGTGCCAGCACGGCAGCGGGAGGTTACGAGCAGTACTTC. Its protein product is CASTAAGGYEQYF.

The rearrangement links TRBV28 to TRBJ2-6; D is unclear. V was pared by 4 bases and J by 0 bases, with 10 bases between. The length of the CDR3 is 16 residues. Germline V gives CDR1 MDHEN, CDR2 SYDVKM. The CDR3 DNA reads as TGTGCCAGCAGTTCCCCCTGGGCCTCTGGGGCCAACGTCCTGACTTTC. This codes for CASSSPWASGANVLTF.

The chain links TRBV6-5 to TRBJ1-2; no clear D. This CDR3 spans 13 amino acids. V was pared by 2 bases and J by 8 bases, with 12 bases between. The germline CDR1 and CDR2 sequences are MNHEY and SVGAGI. For the CDR3, the DNA is TGTGCCAGCAGTTACGGTTGGTCAAAAGGCTACACCTTC. Translation: CASSYGWSKGYTF.

The CDR3 reads CASSARETQYF. In nucleotides, the CDR3 is TGTGCCAGCAGCGCACGGGAGACCCAGTACTTC. This chain uses TRBV6-1 with TRBJ2-5; D unclear. CDR1 MNHNS and CDR2 SASEGT come from the germline V gene. V gave up 6 bases and J gave up 5 bases, with 7 bases separating them. The CDR3 runs 11 residues.

This sequence joins TRBV5-1 and TRBJ2-1, with TRBD2 matching 7 bases. CDR1 is SGHRS and CDR2 is YFSETQ in the germline V gene. With V trimmed by 4 bases and J by 0 bases, 10 bases remained unmatched. The CDR3 is made up of 17 amino acids. As DNA, the CDR3 is TGCGCCAGCAGCGGACTGTCAAGCGGGGACTCCTACAATGAGCAGTTCTTC. It yields the protein CASSGLSSGDSYNEQFF. The whole variable domain, filled in from reference TRBV5-1 and TRBJ2-1, reads KAGVTQTPRYLIKTRGQQVTLSCSPISGHRSVSWYQQTPGQGLQFLFEYFSETQRNKGNFPGRFSGRQFSNSRSEMNVSTLELGDSALYLCASSGLSSGDSYNEQFFGPGTRLTVL.

The chain carries TRBV12-5 and TRBJ2-1, with D possibly being TRBD1 (6 bases). Germline CDR1 and CDR2: LGHNT and FRNRAP. Trimming shortened V by 1 base and J by 6 bases, and 7 bases separated the two germline ends. The CDR3 has 13 amino acids. In DNA form, the CDR3 reads TGTGCTAGTGGTTTGGGGGGGCTCAATGAGCAGTTCTTC. This translates into CASGLGGLNEQFF.

V usage is TRBV9 and J usage is TRBJ1-2; 10 positions agree with TRBD1. After removal of 4 bases from V and 2 bases from J, the junction contained 8 bases not matched to a gene. The V gene's germline CDR1 is SGDLS and CDR2 YYNGEE. The CDR3 runs to 16 residues. The chain's CDR3 is CASSSDPGQGNYGYTF. The CDR3 DNA reads as TGTGCCAGCAGCTCTGATCCGGGACAGGGGAACTATGGCTACACCTTC.

V gene TRBV5-1 combines with J gene TRBJ2-3; D is ambiguous. The CDR3 consists of 13 residues. Germline V CDR1 and CDR2: SGHRS, YFSETQ. The V gene lost 7 bases and the J gene lost 2 bases, with 11 bases spanning the gap. CDR3 bases: TGCGCCAGCGGCCTCGGCACCACAGATACGCAGTATTTT. It yields the protein CASGLGTTDTQYF.

V gene TRBV15 combines with J gene TRBJ1-1; D is undetermined. V was cut by 0 bases and J by 4 bases, with 6 bases left in between. The CDR3 has 13 amino acids. Germline-derived CDR1 and CDR2 are LNHNV and YYDKDF (reference sequence). The CDR3 nucleotides read TGTGCCACCAGCAGAGACCGGGTCACTGAAGCTTTCTTT. Protein product: CATSRDRVTEAFF.

The chain has TRBV6-5 and TRBJ1-1; no reliable D call. This CDR3 region has 13 residues. Germline V gives CDR1 MNHEY, CDR2 SVGAGI. V was clipped by 3 bases and J by 1 base, with 6 bases between them. CDR3 region: CASSYLGNTEAFF. The CDR3 DNA reads as TGTGCCAGCAGTTATCTAGGGAACACTGAAGCTTTCTTT.